This paragraph reports one T cell receptor beta chain. The CDR3 has 14 amino acids. Trimming took 4 bases from V and 1 from J, leaving 7 bases between them. Germline-derived CDR1 and CDR2 are MNHEY and SVGAGI. This specimen comes from a study of long-term antiretroviral therapy in people with HIV. Runs used v3.0 of the immunoSEQ assay and were done at survey level. The table came from immunoSEQ multiplex PCR; TCRdb's copy has only in-frame clones and leaves some out. This table has 17,000 or so clones, over 75% appearing once. Material: unsorted PBMCs, obtained 0.3 years after starting antiretroviral therapy. This chain joins TRBV6-5 and TRBJ2-2; TRBD2 might be the D (6 bases). The TCR originated in a man aged 18 to 30 with HIV. The CDR3 sequence is CASSSGGNTGELFF. The DNA of the CDR3 is TGTGCCAGCAGTTCCGGGGGGAACACCGGGGAGCTGTTTTTT.